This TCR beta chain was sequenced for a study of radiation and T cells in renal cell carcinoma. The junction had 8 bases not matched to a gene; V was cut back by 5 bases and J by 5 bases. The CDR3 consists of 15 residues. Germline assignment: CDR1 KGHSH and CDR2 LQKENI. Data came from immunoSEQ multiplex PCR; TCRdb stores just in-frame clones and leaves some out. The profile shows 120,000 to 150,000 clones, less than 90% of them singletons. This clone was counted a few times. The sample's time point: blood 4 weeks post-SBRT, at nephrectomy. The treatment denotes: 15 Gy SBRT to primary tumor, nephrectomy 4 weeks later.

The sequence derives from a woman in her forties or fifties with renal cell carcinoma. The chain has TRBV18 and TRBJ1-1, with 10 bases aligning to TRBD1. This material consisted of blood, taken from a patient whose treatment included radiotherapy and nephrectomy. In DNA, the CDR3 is TGTGCCAGCTCATCGGCCGGGACAGGGGATACTGAAGCTTTCTTT. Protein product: CASSSAGTGDTEAFF.